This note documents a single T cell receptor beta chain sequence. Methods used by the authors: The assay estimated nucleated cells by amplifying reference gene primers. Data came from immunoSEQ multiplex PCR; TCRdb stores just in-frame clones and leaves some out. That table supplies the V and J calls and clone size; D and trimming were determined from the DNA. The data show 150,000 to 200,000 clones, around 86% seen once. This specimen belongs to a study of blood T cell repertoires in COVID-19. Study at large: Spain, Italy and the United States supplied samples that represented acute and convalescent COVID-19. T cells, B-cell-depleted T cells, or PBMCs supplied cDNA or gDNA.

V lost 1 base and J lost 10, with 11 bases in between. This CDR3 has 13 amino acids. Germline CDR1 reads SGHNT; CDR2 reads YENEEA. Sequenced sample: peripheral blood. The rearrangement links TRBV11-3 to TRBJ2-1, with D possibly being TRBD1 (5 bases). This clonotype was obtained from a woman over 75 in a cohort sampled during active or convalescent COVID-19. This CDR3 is CASSLGGAGEQFF. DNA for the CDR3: TGTGCCAGCAGCTTAGGGGGTGCAGGGGAGCAGTTCTTC. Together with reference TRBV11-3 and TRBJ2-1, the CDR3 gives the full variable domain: EAGVVQSPRYKIIEKKQPVAFWCNPISGHNTLYWYLQNLGQGPELLIRYENEEAVDDSQLPKDRFSAERLKGVDSTLKIQPAELGDSAVYLCASSLGGAGEQFFGPGTRLTVL.